This T cell receptor (beta chain) was profiled in a study of T cell responses to AZD1222 COVID-19 vaccine. Study-level findings and limits: Samples come after the peak T cell response, not at day 14. The study identified only a handful of AZD1222 recipients as seropositive at baseline. Dominant CD4 TCR responses targeted spike regions 160-218 and 743-854. White British ancestry dominated among donors, who included more females, and clonal diversity was possibly underestimated.

Some clones are missing from TCRdb's copy, which holds only in-frame ones; the method was immunoSEQ multiplex PCR. The data show some 120,000 clones, with 92% seen just once and 1.6% held by the top ten. The length of the CDR3 is 15 residues. From germline, CDR1 is SQVTM and CDR2 ANQGSEA. With 5 bases clipped from V and 2 bases from J, the junction kept 11 bases outside the gene matches. This clone was counted only a few times. Its antigen remains unidentified. The sample in question was peripheral blood, obtained 28 days after the second AZD1222 dose. The TCR originated in an adult who received the AZD1222 COVID-19 vaccine. The chain carries TRBV29-1 and TRBJ2-7, with 8 bases identical to TRBD2. CDR3 loop: CSVSRVGGGTYEQYF. CDR3 nucleotides: TGCAGCGTTTCCCGGGTCGGGGGGGGCACCTACGAGCAGTACTTC.